These 13 T cell receptor beta chains were all obtained from the same sample, sequenced in a study of control samples from healthy donors and cancer patients. Measured with immunoSEQ multiplex PCR; TCRdb has only the in-frame clones, and not every one. The data hold over 65,000 clones, with 94% observed a single time. The sample comprised blood. The origin of the receptors is a woman between 35 and 50 years old in good health.

This clone was counted a few times. The chain joins TRBV9 to TRBJ1-4; TRBD1 matches 9 bases. Germline CDR1 is SGDLS and CDR2 is YYNGEE. J gave up 4 bases and V 0 bases, and 10 bases lay outside the gene matches. CDR3 length: 18 residues. The CDR3 bases are TGTGCCAGCAGCGTAGCTACGAACAGGGGGCCTTATAATGAAAAACTGTTTTTT. Protein: CASSVATNRGPYNEKLFF.

This chain connects TRBV5-1 to TRBJ2-7; D is possibly TRBD1 (6 bases). The length of the CDR3 is 13 residues. CDR1 SGHRS and CDR2 YFSETQ come from the germline V gene. Between the trimmed V and J ends, which lost 4 bases and 6 bases, there was a span of 14 bases. The CDR3 DNA reads as TGCGCCAGCAGCGGAACAACCAGGGGCGAGCAGTACTTC. Translated, it gives CASSGTTRGEQYF.

This chain links TRBV15 with TRBJ2-5; D is uncertain. In germline, CDR1 is LNHNV, CDR2 YYDKDF (reference sequence). V lost 0 bases and J 2 bases, leaving 7 bases between the germline ends. There are 14 residues in the CDR3. CDR3 loop: CATSRDRSQETQYF. The CDR3 DNA follows: TGTGCCACCAGCAGAGATCGCTCACAAGAGACCCAGTACTTC.

In its sample, this clone was seen a few times. The chain links TRBV6-5 to TRBJ1-2; 8 bases are shared with TRBD1. The CDR3 has 14 amino acids. The germline gives CDR1 MNHEY, CDR2 SVGAGI. V was pared by 10 bases and J by 3 bases, with 10 bases of the junction left unmatched. In DNA form, the CDR3 reads TGTGCCACCTACAGGACAGGGACATACTATGGCTACACCTTC. Translated, it gives CATYRTGTYYGYTF.

This sequence joins TRBV28 and TRBJ2-3; D is uncertain. Deletions cut 8 bases from V and 6 bases from J, with 9 bases between. Per the germline V gene, CDR1 is MDHEN and CDR2 is SYDVKM. This CDR3 contains 11 residues. The CDR3 region has the DNA TGTGCCAGCGTAATGTGGGATACGCAGTATTTT. Its protein product is CASVMWDTQYF.

This chain uses TRBV10-3 with TRBJ2-7; 7 nucleotides line up with TRBD1. J was trimmed by 5 bases and V by 8 bases; bases with no gene match: 6. This CDR3 is built from 12 residues. Germline CDR1 ENHRY, CDR2 SYGVKD. The DNA of the CDR3 is TGTGCCATCTCAAACAGGGGTGACGAGCAGTACTTC. Residues: CAISNRGDEQYF.

This clone was seen once. The CDR3 coding sequence is TGCGCCAGCAGCTTAAATATAGCGGGGGATACGCAGTATTTT. The encoded protein is CASSLNIAGDTQYF. The chain joins TRBV5-1 to TRBJ2-3, with TRBD2 matching 8 bases. J gave up 6 bases and V 2 bases, and 5 bases lay outside the gene matches. The germline V gene encodes CDR1 SGHRS and CDR2 YFSETQ. CDR3 length: 14 residues.

The J gene is TRBJ2-1, the V gene TRBV5-1; no firm D call. The CDR3 extends over 18 amino acids. Germline CDR1 reads SGHRS; CDR2 reads YFSETQ. V lost 9 bases to trimming and J lost 0 bases, with 25 bases between them. CDR3 region: CATQPAPDLYSSYNEQFF. The CDR3 region has the DNA TGCGCCACCCAGCCGGCCCCAGACCTTTATAGCTCCTACAATGAGCAGTTCTTC.

The chain recombines TRBV2 with TRBJ1-2, with TRBD1 identical over 7 bases. The CDR3 length is 15 residues. J lost 4 bases, V lost 5 bases, and 10 bases had no gene match. Germline CDR1 is SNHLY and CDR2 is FYNNEI. This CDR3 is CASSIGTAFGYGYTF. CDR3 coding DNA: TGTGCCAGCAGTATCGGGACAGCGTTCGGCTATGGCTACACCTTC.

This chain uses TRBV19 with TRBJ2-3; 12 nucleotides align to TRBD2. There are 17 residues in the CDR3. Germline CDR1 is LNHDA and CDR2 is SQIVND (reference sequence). V dropped 2 bases and J dropped 6; count of bases not matched to a gene: 9. CDR3 in amino acids: CASSIIGLAGTLDTQYF. The DNA of the CDR3 is TGTGCCAGTAGTATAATAGGACTAGCGGGGACTTTGGATACGCAGTATTTT.

The chain links TRBV5-1 to TRBJ1-3, with 7 bases identical to TRBD1. CDR3 length equals 18 residues. V shed 0 bases and J 3 bases; nucleotides not matched to a gene: 12. Germline CDR1 and CDR2: SGHRS and YFSETQ. CDR3 loop: CASSLAPGGSVGGNTIYF. DNA for the CDR3: TGCGCCAGCAGCTTGGCTCCAGGGGGAAGCGTAGGTGGAAACACCATATATTTT.

The chain carries TRBV11-1 and TRBJ1-4; D uncertain. The germline V gene encodes CDR1 SGHAT and CDR2 FQDESV (reference sequence). Trimming took 5 bases from V and 8 from J, leaving 18 bases between them. The CDR3 runs 15 residues. Here the CDR3 reads CASSPTAQSEEKLFF. CDR3 sequence (DNA): TGTGCCAGCAGCCCAACAGCGCAATCGGAGGAAAAACTGTTTTTT.

This rearrangement joins TRBV18 to TRBJ1-1, with 9 nucleotides matching TRBD1. V shed 4 bases and J 0 bases; nucleotides not matched to a gene: 12. CDR1 is KGHSH and CDR2 is LQKENI in the germline V gene. This CDR3 spans 18 amino acids. CDR3 coding DNA: TGTGCCAGCTCACAACGAATCGGGGACAGGGCAATGAACACTGAAGCTTTCTTT. Protein: CASSQRIGDRAMNTEAFF.